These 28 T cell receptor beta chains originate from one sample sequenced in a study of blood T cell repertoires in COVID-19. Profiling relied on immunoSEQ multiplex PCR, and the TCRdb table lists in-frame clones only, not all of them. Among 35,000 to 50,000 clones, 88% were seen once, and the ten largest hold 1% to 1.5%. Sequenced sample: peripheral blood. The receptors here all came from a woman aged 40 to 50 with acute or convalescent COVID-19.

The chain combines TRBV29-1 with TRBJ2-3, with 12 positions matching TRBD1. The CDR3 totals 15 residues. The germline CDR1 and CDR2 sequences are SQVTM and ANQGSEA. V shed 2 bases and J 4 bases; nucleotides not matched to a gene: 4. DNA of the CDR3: TGCAGCGTTGAATCGGGACAGGGGGCATCAGATACGCAGTATTTT. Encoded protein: CSVESGQGASDTQYF.

CDR3 coding DNA: TGTGCCAGCAGCCCCGGACAGGGGGGCACTGAAGCTTTCTTT. Translation gives CASSPGQGGTEAFF. The chain combines TRBV11-2 with TRBJ1-1, with 10 bases fitting TRBD1. The CDR3 has 14 amino acids. Germline loops: CDR1 SGHAT, CDR2 FQNNGV. Trimming at V came to 5 bases and at J to 4 bases, leaving 4 bases not matched to a gene.

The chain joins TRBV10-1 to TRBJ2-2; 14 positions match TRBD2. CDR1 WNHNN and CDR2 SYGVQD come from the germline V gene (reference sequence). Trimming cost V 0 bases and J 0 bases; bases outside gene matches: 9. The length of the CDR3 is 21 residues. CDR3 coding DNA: TGCGCCAGCAGTGAGTCTCCGGGACTAGCGGGAGAGCGACCGAACACCGGGGAGCTGTTTTTT. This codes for CASSESPGLAGERPNTGELFF.

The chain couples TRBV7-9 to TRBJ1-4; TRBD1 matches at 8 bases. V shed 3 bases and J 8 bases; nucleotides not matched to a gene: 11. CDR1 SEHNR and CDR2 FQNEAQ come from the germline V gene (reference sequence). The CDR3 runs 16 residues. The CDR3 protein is CASSFSRTGLKEKLFF. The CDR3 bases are TGTGCCAGCAGCTTTTCCAGGACAGGGCTGAAGGAAAAACTGTTTTTT. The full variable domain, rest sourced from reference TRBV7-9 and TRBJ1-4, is DTGVSQNPRHKITKRGQNVTFRCDPISEHNRLYWYRQTLGQGPEFLTYFQNEAQLEKSRLLSDRFSAERPKGSFSTLEIQRTEQGDSAMYLCASSFSRTGLKEKLFFGSGTQLSVL.

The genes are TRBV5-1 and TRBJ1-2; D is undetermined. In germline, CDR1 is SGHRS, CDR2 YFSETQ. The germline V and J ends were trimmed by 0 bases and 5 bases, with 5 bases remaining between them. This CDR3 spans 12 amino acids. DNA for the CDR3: TGCGCCAGCAGCTTGGACACGTATGGCTACACCTTC. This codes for CASSLDTYGYTF.

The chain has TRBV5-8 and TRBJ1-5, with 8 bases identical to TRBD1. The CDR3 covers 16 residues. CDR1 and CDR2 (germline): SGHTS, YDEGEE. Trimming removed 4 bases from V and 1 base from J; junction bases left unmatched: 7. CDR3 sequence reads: CASSLRQGLSNQPQHF. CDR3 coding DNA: TGTGCCAGCAGCCTGAGACAGGGGTTAAGCAATCAGCCCCAGCATTTT. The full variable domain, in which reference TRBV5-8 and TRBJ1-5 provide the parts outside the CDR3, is EAGVTQSPTHLIKTRGQQATLRCSPISGHTSVYWYQQALGLGLQFLLWYDEGEERNRGNFPPRFSGRQFPNYSSELNVNALELEDSALYLCASSLRQGLSNQPQHFGDGTRLSIL.

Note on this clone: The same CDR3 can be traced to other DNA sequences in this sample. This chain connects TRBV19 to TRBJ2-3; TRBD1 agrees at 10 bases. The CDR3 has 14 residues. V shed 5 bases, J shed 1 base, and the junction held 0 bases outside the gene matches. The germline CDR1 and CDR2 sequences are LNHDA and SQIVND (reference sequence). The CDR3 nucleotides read TGTGCCAGTAGTGGGACAGGGGGCACAGATACGCAGTATTTT. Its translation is CASSGTGGTDTQYF.

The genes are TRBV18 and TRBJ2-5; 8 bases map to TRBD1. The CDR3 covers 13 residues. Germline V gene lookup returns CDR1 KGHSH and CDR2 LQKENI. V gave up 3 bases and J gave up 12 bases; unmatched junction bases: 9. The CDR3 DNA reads TGTGCCAGCTCACCCATAGCGGACAGGGTTGAGTACTTC. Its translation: CASSPIADRVEYF.

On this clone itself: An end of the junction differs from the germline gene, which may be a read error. This chain's CDR3 is CAWSNGATLF. CDR3 in DNA: TGTGCCTGGAGTAATGGGGCTACTCTATTC. J is TRBJ1-2 and V is TRBV30; TRBD1 is a possible D gene (5 bases). The CDR3 has 10 residues. Germline CDR1 and CDR2: GTSNPN and SVGIG (reference sequence).

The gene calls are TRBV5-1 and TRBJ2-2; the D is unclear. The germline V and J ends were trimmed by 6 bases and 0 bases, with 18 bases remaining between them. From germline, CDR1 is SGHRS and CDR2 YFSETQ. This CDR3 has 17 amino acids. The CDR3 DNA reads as TGCGCCAGCAATCTCCTTGGGCGAGTCGCGAACACCGGGGAGCTGTTTTTT. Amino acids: CASNLLGRVANTGELFF.

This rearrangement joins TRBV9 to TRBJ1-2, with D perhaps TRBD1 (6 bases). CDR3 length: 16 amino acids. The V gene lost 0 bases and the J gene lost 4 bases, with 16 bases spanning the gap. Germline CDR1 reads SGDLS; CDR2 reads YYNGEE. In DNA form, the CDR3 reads TGTGCCAGCAGCGTAGCTTCTACAGGGCTCGTCTATGGCTACACCTTC. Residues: CASSVASTGLVYGYTF.

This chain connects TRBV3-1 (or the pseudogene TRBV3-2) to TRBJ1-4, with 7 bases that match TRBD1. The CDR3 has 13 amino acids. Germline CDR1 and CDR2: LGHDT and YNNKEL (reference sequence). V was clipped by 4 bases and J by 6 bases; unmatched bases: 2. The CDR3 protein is CASSRQGHEKLFF. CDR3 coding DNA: TGTGCCAGCAGCCGACAGGGTCATGAAAAACTGTTTTTT.

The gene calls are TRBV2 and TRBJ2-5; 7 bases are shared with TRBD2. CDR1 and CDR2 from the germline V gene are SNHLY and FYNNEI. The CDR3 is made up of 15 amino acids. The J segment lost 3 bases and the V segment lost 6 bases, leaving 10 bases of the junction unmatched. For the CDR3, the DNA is TGTGCCAGCAGAGGGCGGACGGGGAGGGAAGAGACCCAGTACTTC. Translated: CASRGRTGREETQYF.

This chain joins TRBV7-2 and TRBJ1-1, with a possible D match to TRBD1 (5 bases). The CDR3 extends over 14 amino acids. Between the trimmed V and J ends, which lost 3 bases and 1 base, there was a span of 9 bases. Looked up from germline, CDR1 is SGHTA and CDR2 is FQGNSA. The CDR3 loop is CASSFTTGNTEAFF. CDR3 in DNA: TGTGCCAGCAGCTTTACTACAGGGAACACTGAAGCTTTCTTT.

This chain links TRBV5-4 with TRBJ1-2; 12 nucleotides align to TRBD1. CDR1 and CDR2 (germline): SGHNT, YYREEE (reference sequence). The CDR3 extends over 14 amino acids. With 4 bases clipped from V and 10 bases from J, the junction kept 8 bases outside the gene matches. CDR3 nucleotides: TGTGCCAGCAGCGAGGGACAGGGGGCTACGTTCTACACCTTC. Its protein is CASSEGQGATFYTF.

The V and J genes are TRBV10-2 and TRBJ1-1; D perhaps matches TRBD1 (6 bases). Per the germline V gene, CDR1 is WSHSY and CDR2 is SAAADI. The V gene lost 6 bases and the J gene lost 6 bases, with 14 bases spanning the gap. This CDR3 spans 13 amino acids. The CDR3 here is CASSGQRTPEAFF. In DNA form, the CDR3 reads TGCGCCAGCAGCGGACAGCGCACCCCTGAAGCTTTCTTT.

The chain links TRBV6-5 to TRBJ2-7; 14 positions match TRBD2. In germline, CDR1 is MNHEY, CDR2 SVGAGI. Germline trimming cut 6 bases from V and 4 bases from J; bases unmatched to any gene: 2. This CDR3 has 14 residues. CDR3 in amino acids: CASRGLAGAYEQYF. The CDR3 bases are TGTGCCAGCAGGGGACTAGCGGGGGCTTACGAGCAGTACTTC.

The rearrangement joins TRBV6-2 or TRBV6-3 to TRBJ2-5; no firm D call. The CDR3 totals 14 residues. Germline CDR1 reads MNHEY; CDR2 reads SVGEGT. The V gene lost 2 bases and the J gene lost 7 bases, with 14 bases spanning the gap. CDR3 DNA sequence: TGTGCCAGCAGTTACAATAGGTCACCGGGGACCCAGTACTTC. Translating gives CASSYNRSPGTQYF.

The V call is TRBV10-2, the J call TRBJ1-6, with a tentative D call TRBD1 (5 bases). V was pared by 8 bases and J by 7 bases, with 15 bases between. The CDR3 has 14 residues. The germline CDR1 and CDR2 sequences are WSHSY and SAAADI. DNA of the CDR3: TGCGCCAGCGGCCTCAGGGTAGGGAATTCACCCCTCCACTTT. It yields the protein CASGLRVGNSPLHF.

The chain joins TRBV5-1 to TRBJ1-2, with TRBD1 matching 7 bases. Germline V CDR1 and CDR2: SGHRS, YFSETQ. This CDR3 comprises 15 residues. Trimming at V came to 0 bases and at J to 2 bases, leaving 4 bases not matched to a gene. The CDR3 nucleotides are TGCGCCAGCAGCTTGGCCCCGGACAGGAACTATGGCTACACCTTC. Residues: CASSLAPDRNYGYTF.

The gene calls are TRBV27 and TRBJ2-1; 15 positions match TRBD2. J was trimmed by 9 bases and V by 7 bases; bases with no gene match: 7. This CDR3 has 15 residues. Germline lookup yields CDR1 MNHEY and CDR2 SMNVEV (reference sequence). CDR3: CASTYGTSGRTEQFF. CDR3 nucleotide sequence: TGTGCCAGCACCTATGGGACTAGCGGGAGGACTGAGCAGTTCTTC.

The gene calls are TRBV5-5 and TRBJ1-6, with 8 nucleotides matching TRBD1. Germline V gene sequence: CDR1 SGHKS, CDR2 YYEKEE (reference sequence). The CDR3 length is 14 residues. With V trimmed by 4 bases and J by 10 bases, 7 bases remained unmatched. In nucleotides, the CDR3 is TGTGCCAGCAGCAGCACAGGGGGAGGATCACCCCTCCACTTT. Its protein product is CASSSTGGGSPLHF.

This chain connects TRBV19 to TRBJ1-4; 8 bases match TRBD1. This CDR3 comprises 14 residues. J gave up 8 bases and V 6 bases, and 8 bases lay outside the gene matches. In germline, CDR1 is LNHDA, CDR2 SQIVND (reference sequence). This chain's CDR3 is CASSSTGVWEKLFF. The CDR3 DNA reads TGTGCCAGTAGCTCGACAGGGGTTTGGGAAAAACTGTTTTTT.

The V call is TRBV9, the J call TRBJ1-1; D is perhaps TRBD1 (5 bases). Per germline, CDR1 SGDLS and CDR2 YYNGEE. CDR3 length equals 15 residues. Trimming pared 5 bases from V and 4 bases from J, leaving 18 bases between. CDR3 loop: CASSAGTPSGTEAFF. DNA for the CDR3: TGTGCCAGCAGTGCAGGGACTCCATCGGGCACTGAAGCTTTCTTT.

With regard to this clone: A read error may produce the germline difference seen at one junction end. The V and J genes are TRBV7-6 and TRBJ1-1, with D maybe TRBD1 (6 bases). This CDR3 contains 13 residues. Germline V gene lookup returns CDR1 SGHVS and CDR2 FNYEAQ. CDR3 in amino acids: CASSLGGDTEAFF. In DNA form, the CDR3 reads TGTGCCAGCAGTTTAGGGGGGGACACTGAAGCTTTCTTT.

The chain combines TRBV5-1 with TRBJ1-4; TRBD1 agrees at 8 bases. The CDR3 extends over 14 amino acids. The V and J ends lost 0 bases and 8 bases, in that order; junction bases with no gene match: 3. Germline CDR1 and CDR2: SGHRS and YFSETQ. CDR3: CASSLVQGAEKLFF. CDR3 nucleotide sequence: TGCGCCAGCAGCTTGGTTCAGGGGGCGGAAAAACTGTTTTTT.

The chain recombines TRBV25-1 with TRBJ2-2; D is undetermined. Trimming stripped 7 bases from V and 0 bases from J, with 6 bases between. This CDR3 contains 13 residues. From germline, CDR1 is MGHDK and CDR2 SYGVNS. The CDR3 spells CASMSANTGELFF. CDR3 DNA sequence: TGTGCCAGCATGTCAGCGAACACCGGGGAGCTGTTTTTT.

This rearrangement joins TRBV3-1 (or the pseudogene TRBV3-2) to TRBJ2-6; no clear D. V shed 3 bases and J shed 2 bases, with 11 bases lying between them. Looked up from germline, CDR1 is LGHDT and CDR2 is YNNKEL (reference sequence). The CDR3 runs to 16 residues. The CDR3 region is CASSQSFIAGANVLTF. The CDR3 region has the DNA TGTGCCAGCAGCCAGAGCTTCATTGCTGGGGCCAACGTCCTGACTTTC.